What follows is one T cell receptor beta chain and its context. Its antigen is unknown. Using immunoSEQ multiplex PCR, the repertoire was profiled, and TCRdb retains in-frame clones only, with some absent. The sample consists of fewer than 500,000 clones, about 92% of them appearing once. Germline lookup yields CDR1 SQVTM and CDR2 ANQGSEA. The length of the CDR3 is 12 residues. V was trimmed by 4 bases and J by 0 bases, leaving 4 bases between them. Treatment in this sample: around 19 received Ad26.COV2.S at low or high dose, single or two shots; five or six received placebo; per-sample allocation not given. Repertoires come from day 63 after the first vaccine or placebo injection. This Boston cohort included adults aged 18-55 years. The data stem from a study of Ad26.COV2.S vaccination and SARS-CoV-2 variants. Study outcomes and limitations: Breadth and depth estimates from TCRs may understate total T cell responses. For non-spike TCRs, breadth in vaccine recipients resembled that in placebo recipients.

This clonotype originated in a person aged 18-60 years who received the Ad26.COV2.S COVID-19 vaccine or a placebo. J is TRBJ1-3 and V is TRBV29-1; D not certain. Sequences were derived from peripheral blood, sampled in a trial of Ad26.COV2.S vaccine versus placebo. The CDR3 region is CSVVASGNTIYF. In nucleotides, the CDR3 is TGCAGCGTTGTAGCCTCTGGAAACACCATATATTTT.